This T cell receptor (beta chain) was identified during a study of blood T cell repertoires in COVID-19. Whole-study context: Material from acute and convalescent COVID-19 was sourced from the United States, Italy and Spain. T cells, B-cell-depleted T cells, or PBMCs supplied cDNA or gDNA.

In the study's own analysis: Quantification of nucleated cells was approximated via reference gene primer amplification. The method was immunoSEQ multiplex PCR; TCRdb's version includes in-frame clones alone and lacks a portion of them. Clone size and the V and J calls come from that table; the DNA yielded D and trimming. The sample has about 110,000 clones, 84% seen once. The CDR3 loop spans 15 amino acids. The germline gives CDR1 SGHTA, CDR2 FQGTGA. Trimming shortened V by 1 base and J by 3 bases, and 11 bases separated the two germline ends. The rearrangement joins TRBV7-3 to TRBJ2-3; D uncertain. Sequencing was performed on peripheral blood. The clonotype originates from a human donor in a cohort sampled during active COVID-19. As DNA, the CDR3 is TGTGCCAGCAGCTTAATGGTGACTGCAACAGATACGCAGTATTTT. Translated, it gives CASSLMVTATDTQYF.